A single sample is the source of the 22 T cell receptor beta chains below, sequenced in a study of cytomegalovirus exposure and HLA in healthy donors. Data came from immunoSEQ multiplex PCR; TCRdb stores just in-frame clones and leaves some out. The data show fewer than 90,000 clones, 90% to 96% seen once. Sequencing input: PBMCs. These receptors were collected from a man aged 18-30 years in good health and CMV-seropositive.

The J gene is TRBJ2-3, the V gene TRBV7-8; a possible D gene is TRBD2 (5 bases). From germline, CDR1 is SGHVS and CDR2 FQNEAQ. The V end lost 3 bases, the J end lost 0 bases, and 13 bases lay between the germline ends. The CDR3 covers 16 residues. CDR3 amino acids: CASSLESGPSTDTQYF. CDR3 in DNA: TGTGCCAGCAGCTTGGAGAGCGGCCCTAGCACAGATACGCAGTATTTT.

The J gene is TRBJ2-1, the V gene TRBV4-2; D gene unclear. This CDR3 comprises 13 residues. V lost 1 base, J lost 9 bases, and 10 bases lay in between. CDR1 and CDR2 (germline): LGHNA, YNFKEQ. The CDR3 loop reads CASSQVTGREQFF. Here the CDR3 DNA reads TGTGCCAGCAGCCAAGTAACGGGTCGTGAGCAGTTCTTC.

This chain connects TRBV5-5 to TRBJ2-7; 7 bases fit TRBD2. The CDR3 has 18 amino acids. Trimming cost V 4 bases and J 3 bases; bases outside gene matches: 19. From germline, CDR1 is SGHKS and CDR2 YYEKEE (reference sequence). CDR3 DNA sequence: TGTGCCAGCAGCGGCGGGGAGGGCCTCCAGGGACTGAACTACGAGCAGTACTTC. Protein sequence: CASSGGEGLQGLNYEQYF.

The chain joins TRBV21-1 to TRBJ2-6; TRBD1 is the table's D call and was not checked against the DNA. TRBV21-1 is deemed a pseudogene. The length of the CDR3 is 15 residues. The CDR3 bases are TGTGCCAGCAGCCTCTCTGCAGGTGGGGCCAACGTCCTGACTTTC. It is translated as CASSLSAGGANVLTF.

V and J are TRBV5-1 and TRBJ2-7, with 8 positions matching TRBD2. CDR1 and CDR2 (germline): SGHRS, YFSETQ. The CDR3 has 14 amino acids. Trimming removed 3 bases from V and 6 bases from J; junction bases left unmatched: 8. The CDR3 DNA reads TGCGCCAGCAGCTCCAGCGGGAGTCGGTTCGAGCAGTACTTC. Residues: CASSSSGSRFEQYF.

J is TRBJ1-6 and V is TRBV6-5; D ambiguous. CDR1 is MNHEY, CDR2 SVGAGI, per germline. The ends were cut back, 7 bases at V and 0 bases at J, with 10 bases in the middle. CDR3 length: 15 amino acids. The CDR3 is CASTTVSSYNSPLHF. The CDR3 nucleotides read TGTGCCAGCACAACAGTGAGCTCCTATAATTCACCCCTCCACTTT.

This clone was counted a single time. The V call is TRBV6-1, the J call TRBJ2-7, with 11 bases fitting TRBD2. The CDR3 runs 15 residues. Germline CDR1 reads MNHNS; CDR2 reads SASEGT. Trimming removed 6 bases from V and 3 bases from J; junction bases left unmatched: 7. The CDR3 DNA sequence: TGTGCCAGCAGCCAGGGACTAGCGGAACTCTACGAGCAGTACTTC. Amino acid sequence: CASSQGLAELYEQYF.

CDR3 coding DNA: TGTGCCAGCAGTAGGACAGAGGTGAACACTGAAGCTTTCTTT. As protein: CASSRTEVNTEAFF. V gene TRBV6-1 combines with J gene TRBJ1-1, with D possibly TRBD1 on 6 matching bases. Trimming left V 5 bases short and J 0 bases short, with 10 bases between. Looked up from germline, CDR1 is MNHNS and CDR2 is SASEGT. The CDR3 consists of 14 residues.

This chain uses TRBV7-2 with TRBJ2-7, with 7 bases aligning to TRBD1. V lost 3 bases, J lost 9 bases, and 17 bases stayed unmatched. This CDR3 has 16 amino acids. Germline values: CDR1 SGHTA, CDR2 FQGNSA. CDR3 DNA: TGTGCCAGCAGCTTGCATTCCGGGACAGCCGAAAAAGTGCAGTACTTC. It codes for CASSLHSGTAEKVQYF.

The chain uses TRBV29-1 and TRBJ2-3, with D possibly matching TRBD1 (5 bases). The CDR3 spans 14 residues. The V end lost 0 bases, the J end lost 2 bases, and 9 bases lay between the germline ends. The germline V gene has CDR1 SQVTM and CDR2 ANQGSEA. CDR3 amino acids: CSVEDVDNTDTQYF. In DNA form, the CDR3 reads TGCAGCGTTGAAGATGTGGACAACACAGATACGCAGTATTTT.

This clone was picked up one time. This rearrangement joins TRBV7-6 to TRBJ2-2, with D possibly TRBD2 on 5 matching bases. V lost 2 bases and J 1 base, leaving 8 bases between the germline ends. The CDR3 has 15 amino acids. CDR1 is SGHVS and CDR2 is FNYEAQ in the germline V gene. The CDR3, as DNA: TGTGCCAGCAGCTTAAGGGCGGGGAACACCGGGGAGCTGTTTTTT. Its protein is CASSLRAGNTGELFF.

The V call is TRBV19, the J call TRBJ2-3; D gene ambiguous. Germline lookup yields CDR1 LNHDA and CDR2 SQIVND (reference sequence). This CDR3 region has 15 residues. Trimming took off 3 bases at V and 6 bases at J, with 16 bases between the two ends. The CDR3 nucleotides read TGTGCCAGTAGTATCAGTGGAGTTTTCCCCGATACGCAGTATTTT. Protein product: CASSISGVFPDTQYF.

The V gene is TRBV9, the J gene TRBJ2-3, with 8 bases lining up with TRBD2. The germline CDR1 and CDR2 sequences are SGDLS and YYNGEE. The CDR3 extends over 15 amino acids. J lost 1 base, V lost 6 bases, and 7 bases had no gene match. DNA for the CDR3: TGTGCCAGCAACGGTAGGCGGGAGGGCACAGATACGCAGTATTTT. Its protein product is CASNGRREGTDTQYF.

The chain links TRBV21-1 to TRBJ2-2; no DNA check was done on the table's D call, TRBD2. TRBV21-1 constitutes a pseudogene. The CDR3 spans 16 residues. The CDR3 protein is CASIHSSGTNTGELFF. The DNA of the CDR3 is TGTGCCAGCATTCACTCTAGCGGAACCAACACCGGGGAGCTGTTTTTT.

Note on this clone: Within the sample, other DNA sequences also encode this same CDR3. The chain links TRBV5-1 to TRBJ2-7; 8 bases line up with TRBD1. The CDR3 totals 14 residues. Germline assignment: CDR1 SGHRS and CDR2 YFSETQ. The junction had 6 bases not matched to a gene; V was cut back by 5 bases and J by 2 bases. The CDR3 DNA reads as TGCGCCAGCAGTCCAGGACAGGGTGCCTACGAGCAGTACTTC. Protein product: CASSPGQGAYEQYF.

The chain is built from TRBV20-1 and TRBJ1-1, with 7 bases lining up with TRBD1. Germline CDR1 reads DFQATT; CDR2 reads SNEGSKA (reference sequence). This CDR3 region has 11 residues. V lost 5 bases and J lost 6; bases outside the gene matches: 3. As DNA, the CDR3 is TGCAGTGCTGACAGGGATCCTGAAGCTTTCTTT. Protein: CSADRDPEAFF.

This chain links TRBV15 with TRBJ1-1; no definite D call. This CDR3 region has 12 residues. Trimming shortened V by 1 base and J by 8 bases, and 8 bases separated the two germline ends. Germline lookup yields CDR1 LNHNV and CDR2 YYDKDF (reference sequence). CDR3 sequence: CATSRGGGEAFF. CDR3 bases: TGTGCCACCAGCAGAGGGGGAGGGGAAGCTTTCTTT.

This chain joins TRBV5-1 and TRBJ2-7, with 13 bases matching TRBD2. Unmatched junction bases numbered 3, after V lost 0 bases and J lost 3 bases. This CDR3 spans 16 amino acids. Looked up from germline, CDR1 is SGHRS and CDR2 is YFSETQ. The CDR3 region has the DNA TGCGCCAGCAGCTTGGGACTAGCGGGAGGAAACTACGAGCAGTACTTC. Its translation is CASSLGLAGGNYEQYF.

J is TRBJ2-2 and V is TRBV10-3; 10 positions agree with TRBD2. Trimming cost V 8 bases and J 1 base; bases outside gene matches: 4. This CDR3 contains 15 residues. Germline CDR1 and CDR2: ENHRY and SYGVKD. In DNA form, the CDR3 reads TGTGCCATCGGTGGACTAGCGGAGAACACCGGGGAGCTGTTTTTT. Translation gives CAIGGLAENTGELFF.

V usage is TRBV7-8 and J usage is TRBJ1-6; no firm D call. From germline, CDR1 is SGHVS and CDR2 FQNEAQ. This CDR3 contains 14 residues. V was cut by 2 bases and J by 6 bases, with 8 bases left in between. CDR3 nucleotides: TGTGCCAGCAGCTTAAGACAAATTAATTCACCCCTCCACTTT. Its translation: CASSLRQINSPLHF.

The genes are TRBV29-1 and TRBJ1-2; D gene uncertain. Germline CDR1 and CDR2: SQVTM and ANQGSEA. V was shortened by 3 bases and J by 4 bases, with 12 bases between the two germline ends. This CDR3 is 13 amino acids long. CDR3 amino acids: CSVDSGLVYGYTF. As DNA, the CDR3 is TGCAGCGTTGATAGCGGCCTAGTCTATGGCTACACCTTC.

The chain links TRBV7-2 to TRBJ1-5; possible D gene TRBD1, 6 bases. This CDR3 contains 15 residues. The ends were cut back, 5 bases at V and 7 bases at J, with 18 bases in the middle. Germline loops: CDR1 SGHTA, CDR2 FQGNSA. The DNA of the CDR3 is TGTGCCAGCAGCGGACGGGCGGGGGGCGGACAGCCCCAGCATTTT. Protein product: CASSGRAGGGQPQHF.